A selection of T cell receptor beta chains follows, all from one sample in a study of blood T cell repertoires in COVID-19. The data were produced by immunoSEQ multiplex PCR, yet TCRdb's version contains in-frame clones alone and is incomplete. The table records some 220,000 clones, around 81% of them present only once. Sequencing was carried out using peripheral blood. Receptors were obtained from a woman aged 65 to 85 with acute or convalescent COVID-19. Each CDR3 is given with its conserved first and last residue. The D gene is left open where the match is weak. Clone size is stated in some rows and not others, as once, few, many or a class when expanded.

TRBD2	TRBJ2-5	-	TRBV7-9	TGTGCCAGCAGCTACCTTAGCGGGGGGCACCAAGAGACCCAGTACTTC	CASSYLSGGHQETQYF
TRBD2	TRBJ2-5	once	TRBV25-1	TGTGCCAGCAGTGAATCCGGGGGGGATGAGACCCAGTACTTC	CASSESGGDETQYF
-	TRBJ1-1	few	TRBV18	TGTGCCAGCTCACCAACAACAGGGATGAACACTGAAGCTTTCTTT	CASSPTTGMNTEAFF
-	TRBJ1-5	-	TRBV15	TGTGCCACCAGCCAGGGCAACAGCAATCAGCCCCAGCATTTT	CATSQGNSNQPQHF
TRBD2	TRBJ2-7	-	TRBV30	TGTGCCTGGAGCACAGCGGGGGGTACATACGAGCAGTACTTC	CAWSTAGGTYEQYF
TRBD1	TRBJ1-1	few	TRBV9	TGTGCCAGCAGCTACAGGGGGCAAGGGAACACTGAAGCTTTCTTT	CASSYRGQGNTEAFF
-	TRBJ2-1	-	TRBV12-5	TGTGCTAGTGGTTTGGGGCGGAACAATGAGCAGTTCTTC	CASGLGRNNEQFF
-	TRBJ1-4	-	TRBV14	TGTGCCAGAAAACAGGGTGCTAATGAAAAACTGTTTTTT	CARKQGANEKLFF
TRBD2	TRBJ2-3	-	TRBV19	TGTGCCAGTAGTATGCGGTACAGCGGGGATCTCCCAGATACGCAGTATTTT	CASSMRYSGDLPDTQYF
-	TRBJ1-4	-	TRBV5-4	TGTGCCAGCAGTCCGGGACAAAGTTTTGCAACTAATGAAAAACTGTTTTTT	CASSPGQSFATNEKLFF
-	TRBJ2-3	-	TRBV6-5	TGTGCCATCAACCTGGACTCCTTGAGTAATACGCAGTATTTT	CAINLDSLSNTQYF
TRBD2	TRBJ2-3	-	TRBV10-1	TGCGCCAGACTGCGGGCTAGCGGGGTCACAGATACGCAGTATTTT	CARLRASGVTDTQYF
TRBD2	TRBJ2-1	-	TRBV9	TGTGCCGGAACCTGGCTAGCGGATTACAATGAGCAGTTCTTC	CAGTWLADYNEQFF
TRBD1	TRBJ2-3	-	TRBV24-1	TGTGCCACCAGTGGACGGACAGGGGGAACAGATACGCAGTATTTT	CATSGRTGGTDTQYF
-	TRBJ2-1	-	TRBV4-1	TGCGCCAGTGGGGGCTTGGACAATGAGCAGTTCTTC	CASGGLDNEQFF
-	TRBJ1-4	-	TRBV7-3	TGTGCCAGCAGCCCGGGTATACAGGAGAGTGAAAAACTGTTTTTT	CASSPGIQESEKLFF
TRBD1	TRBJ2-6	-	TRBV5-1	TGCGCCAGCAGCTTGTCGTTGTGGACAGGGGCGCCCGGGGCCAACGTCCTGACTTTC	CASSLSLWTGAPGANVLTF
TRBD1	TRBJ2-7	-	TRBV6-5	TGTGCCAGCAGCTCGATAAGGGACAGGAACGAGCAGTACTTC	CASSSIRDRNEQYF
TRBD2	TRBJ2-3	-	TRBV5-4	TGTGCCAGCAGCTCTCTTCTAGCGGGGGCCACAGATACGCAGTATTTT	CASSSLLAGATDTQYF
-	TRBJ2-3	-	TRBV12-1	TGTGCCAGCAGCTTTGGGAGGACTAGCGGGGGGGCAGATACGCAGTATTTT	CASSFGRTSGGADTQYF
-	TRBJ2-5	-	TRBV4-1	TGCGCCAGCAGCCTAAAAGGGGGGGTTGAGACCCAGTACTTC	CASSLKGGVETQYF
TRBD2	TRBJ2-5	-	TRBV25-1	TGTGCCAGCGGGACTAGCGGGGGGGAAGAGACCCAGTACTTC	CASGTSGGEETQYF
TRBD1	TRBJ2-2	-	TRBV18	TGTGCCAGCTCACCAAATAGACAGGGGGCGTCCGGGGAGCTGTTTTTT	CASSPNRQGASGELFF
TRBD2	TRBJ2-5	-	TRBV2	TGTGCCAGCAGTGGAGGGACTACCTACCAAGAGACCCAGTACTTC	CASSGGTTYQETQYF
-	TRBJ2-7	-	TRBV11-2	TGTGCCAGCAGCTTCATTCAGGGAACCTACGAGCAGTACTTC	CASSFIQGTYEQYF
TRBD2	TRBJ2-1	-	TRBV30	TGTGCCTGGGGACGGGGGGGCAATGAGCAGTTCTTC	CAWGRGGNEQFF
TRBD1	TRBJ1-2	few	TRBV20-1	TGCAGTGCTTTGACAGGGTTCAGCTACACCTTC	CSALTGFSYTF
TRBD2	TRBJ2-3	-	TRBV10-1	TGCGCCAGCAGTCCGGGACTAGCGGGGGTAGATACGCAGTATTTT	CASSPGLAGVDTQYF
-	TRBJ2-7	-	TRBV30	TGTGCCTGGGGGTCACCTAGATTGGTCAACGAGCAGTACTTC	CAWGSPRLVNEQYF
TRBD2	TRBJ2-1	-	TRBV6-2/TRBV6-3	TGTGCCAGCAGTTGGAGGCTAGCGGGGGGGGTCCCTGAGCAGTTCTTC	CASSWRLAGGVPEQFF
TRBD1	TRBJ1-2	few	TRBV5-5	TGTGCCAGCAGCGTCCGGGACAGTGAGTTTTCTGGCTACACCTTC	CASSVRDSEFSGYTF
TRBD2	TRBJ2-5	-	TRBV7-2	TGTGCCAGCAGCTTTCAGGGAGGGTACCAAGAGACCCAGTACTTC	CASSFQGGYQETQYF
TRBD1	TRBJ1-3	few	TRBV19	TGTGCCAGTAGTTTCAGACAGGGTAACATATATTTT	CASSFRQGNIYF
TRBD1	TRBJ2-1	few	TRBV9	TGTGCCAGCAGCGTTAAGGGACAGGGAGTGAGGTTCTTC	CASSVKGQGVRFF
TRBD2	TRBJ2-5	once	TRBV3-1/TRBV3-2	TGTGCCAGCAGCCAAGTCATAGCGGGGGGACCGAACCAAGAGACCCAGTACTTC	CASSQVIAGGPNQETQYF
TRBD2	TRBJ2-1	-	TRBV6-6	TGTGCCAGCAGTTCAGCGGGGGGGGGAAATGAGCAGTTCTTC	CASSSAGGGNEQFF
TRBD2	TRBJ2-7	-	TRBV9	TGTGCCAGCAGCCCCAGAGGGGTAGCGGGGGTTTCCTACGAGCAGTACTTC	CASSPRGVAGVSYEQYF
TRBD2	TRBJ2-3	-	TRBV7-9	TGTGCCAGCAGCCCAGGGTCCAGCGGGGGACCCACAGATACGCAGTATTTT	CASSPGSSGGPTDTQYF
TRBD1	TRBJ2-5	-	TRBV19	TGTGCCAGTAGTATGGACAGGGGGCATCTTCGGGAGACCCAGTACTTC	CASSMDRGHLRETQYF
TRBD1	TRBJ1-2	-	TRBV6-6	TGTGCCAGCAGTTCGGACAGGGGGAACTATGGCTACACCTTC	CASSSDRGNYGYTF
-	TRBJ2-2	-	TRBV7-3	TGTGCCAGCAGCCCCGGGAGTCCAACGAACACCGGGGAGCTGTTTTTT	CASSPGSPTNTGELFF